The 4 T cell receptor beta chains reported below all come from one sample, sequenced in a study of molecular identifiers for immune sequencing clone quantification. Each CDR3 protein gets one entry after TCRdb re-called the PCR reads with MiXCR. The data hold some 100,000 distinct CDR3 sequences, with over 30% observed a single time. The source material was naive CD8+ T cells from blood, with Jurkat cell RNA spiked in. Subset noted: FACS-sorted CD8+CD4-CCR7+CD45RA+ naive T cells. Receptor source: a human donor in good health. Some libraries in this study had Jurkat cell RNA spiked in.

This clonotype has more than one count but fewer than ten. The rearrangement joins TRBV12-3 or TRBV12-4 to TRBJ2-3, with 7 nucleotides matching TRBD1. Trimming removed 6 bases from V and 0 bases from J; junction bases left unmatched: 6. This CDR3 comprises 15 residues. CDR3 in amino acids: CASSLQGFSTDTQYF. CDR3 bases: TGTGCCAGCAGCCTACAGGGGTTCAGCACAGATACGCAGTATTTT.

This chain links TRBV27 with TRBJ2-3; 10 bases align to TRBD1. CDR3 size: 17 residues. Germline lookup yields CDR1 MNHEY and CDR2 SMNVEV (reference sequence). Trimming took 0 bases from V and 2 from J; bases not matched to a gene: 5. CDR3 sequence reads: CASSLSGGTGATDTQYF. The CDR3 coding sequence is TGTGCCAGCAGTTTATCGGGAGGGACAGGGGCCACAGATACGCAGTATTTT.

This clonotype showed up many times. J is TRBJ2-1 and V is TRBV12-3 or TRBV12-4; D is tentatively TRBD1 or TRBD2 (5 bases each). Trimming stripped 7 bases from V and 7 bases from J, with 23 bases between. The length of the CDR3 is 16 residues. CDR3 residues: CASTPTPGDRFNEQFF. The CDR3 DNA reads TGTGCCAGCACCCCAACTCCCGGGGACCGCTTTAATGAGCAGTTCTTC.

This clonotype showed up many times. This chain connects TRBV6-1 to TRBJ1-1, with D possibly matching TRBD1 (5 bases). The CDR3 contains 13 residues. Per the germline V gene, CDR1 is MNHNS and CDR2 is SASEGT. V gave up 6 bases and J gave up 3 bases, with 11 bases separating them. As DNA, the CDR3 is TGTGCCAGCAGCGGGGGTCCTTACACTGAAGCTTTCTTT. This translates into CASSGGPYTEAFF.